The clone carrying this TCR beta chain was recorded many times. Researchers made TCR beta libraries by using iRepertoire HTBI primers and running Arm-PCR on CDR3 regions. MiXCR was run by TCRdb on the multiplex PCR reads, yielding one entry per CDR3 protein. The table lists about 470,000 distinct CDR3 sequences, 15% of them singletons. This sample was taken from a study of regulatory T cells in long-lasting Graves disease. Regarding time point: newly diagnosed GD, antithyroid drugs for less than 3 months. The authors made the TCR library using RNA they extracted from PBMCs. An endocrinology department in Xi'an, China, recruited the patients. The CDR3 loop spans 18 amino acids. Germline V gene lookup returns CDR1 SGHVS and CDR2 FQNEAQ. V was clipped by 6 bases and J by 3 bases; unmatched bases: 17. These same data were also listed under a study on T cells in Graves' hyperthyroidism and ophthalmopathy. As that report states: Used for diagnoses were clinical symptoms, serum thyroxine and TRAb, thyroid ultrasound and orbital computed tomography.

The source is a woman in her twenties or thirties with Graves disease. The sequencing used peripheral blood mononuclear cells (PBMCs), collected at new diagnosis, from a patient treated with antithyroid drugs. The V gene is TRBV7-8, the J gene TRBJ1-1; 9 nucleotides align to TRBD1. CDR3 sequence (DNA): TGTGCCAGCAGGAAAAACAGGGGGCGCGGGCTAGGGGACACTGAAGCTTTCTTT. Residues: CASRKNRGRGLGDTEAFF. Full variable domain (rest looked up from reference TRBV7-8 and TRBJ1-1): GAGVSQSPRYKVAKRGQDVALRCDPISGHVSLFWYQQALGQGPEFLTYFQNEAQLDKSGLPSDRFFAERPEGSVSTLKIQRTQQEDSAVYLCASRKNRGRGLGDTEAFFGQGTRLTVV.